This T cell receptor beta chain was captured in a study of T-cell memory formation after mild COVID-19. The wider study: TCR clustering was largely donor specific.

TCRdb itself ran the 5' RACE reads through MiXCR, one entry per CDR3 protein. The data show about 200,000 distinct CDR3 sequences, about 9.2% seen once. The sample was PBMCs or a T cell subset sorted from them (not recorded which). The sequence was collected from a man aged 18 to 35 who had mild COVID-19 (a few samples of this study predate the infection). Cell type and time point are not known.

CDR3 in DNA: TGTGCCAGCTCGTCTAGCGGCCTCTTCGAAGAGCAGTACTTC. It encodes CASSSSGLFEEQYF. J is TRBJ2-7 and V is TRBV18; 7 bases map to TRBD2. CDR3 length equals 14 residues. Germline CDR1 is KGHSH and CDR2 is LQKENI. The J segment lost 7 bases and the V segment lost 6 bases, leaving 12 bases of the junction unmatched. Looking up the rest from reference TRBV18 and TRBJ2-7 gives the full variable domain: NAGVMQNPRHLVRRRGQEARLRCSPMKGHSHVYWYRQLPEEGLKFMVYLQKENIIDESGMPKERFSAEFPKEGPSILRIQQVVRGDSAAYFCASSSSGLFEEQYFGPGTRLTVT.